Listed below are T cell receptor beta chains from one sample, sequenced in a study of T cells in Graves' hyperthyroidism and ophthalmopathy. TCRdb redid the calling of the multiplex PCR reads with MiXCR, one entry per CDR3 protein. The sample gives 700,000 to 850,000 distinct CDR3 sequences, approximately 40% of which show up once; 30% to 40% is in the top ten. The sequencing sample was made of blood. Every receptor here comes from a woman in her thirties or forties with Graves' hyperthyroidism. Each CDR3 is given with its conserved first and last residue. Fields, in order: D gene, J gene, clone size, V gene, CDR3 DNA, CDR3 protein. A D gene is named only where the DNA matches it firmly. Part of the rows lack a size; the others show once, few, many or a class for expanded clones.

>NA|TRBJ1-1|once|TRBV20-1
TGCAGTGCTAGTCTAGGAGGCATGAACACTGAAGCTTTCTTT
CSASLGGMNTEAFF
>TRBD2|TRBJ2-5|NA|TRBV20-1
TGCAGTGCTATGGGGCTAGCGGGGTTTGCAGAGACCCAGTACTTC
CSAMGLAGFAETQYF
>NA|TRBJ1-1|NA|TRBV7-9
TGTGCCAGCAGCCGGACAGCCCGACTGACCACCACTGAAGCTTCCTTT
CASSRTARLTTTEASF
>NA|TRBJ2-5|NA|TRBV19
TGTGCCAGTAGTATAGTAGCGATGCAAGAGACCCAGTACTTC
CASSIVAMQETQYF
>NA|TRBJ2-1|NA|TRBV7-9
TGTGCCAGCAGCTTTGTGAACAATGAGCAGTTCTTC
CASSFVNNEQFF
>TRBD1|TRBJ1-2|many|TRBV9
TGTGCCAGCAGCAACTACGACAGGGGAAACGGCTACACCTTC
CASSNYDRGNGYTF
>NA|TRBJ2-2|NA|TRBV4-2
TGTGCCAGCCTTAAACAGGGCGGGTCCGCCGGGGAGCTGTTTTTT
CASLKQGGSAGELFF
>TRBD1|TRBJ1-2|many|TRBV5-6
TGTGCCAGCAGCTTTGGGACAGGGGGCTTAGGCTACACCTTC
CASSFGTGGLGYTF
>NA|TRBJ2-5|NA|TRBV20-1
TGCAGGTCATTGGGCCGGGAGGAGACCCAGTACTTC
CRSLGREETQYF
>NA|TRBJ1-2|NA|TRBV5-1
TGCGCCAGCAGCTTGCTATATCTCACAGAAAGATCTGGCTACACCTTC
CASSLLYLTERSGYTF
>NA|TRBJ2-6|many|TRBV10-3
TGTGCCAGCCTTAGCTCTGGGGCCAACGTCCTGACTTTC
CASLSSGANVLTF
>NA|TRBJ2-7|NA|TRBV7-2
TGTGCCAGTAGTATCTCCCTCAAGAGCTCCTACGAGCAGTACTTC
CASSISLKSSYEQYF
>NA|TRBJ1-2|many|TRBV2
TGTGCCAGCAGTGAGCCCAACTATGGCTACACCTTC
CASSEPNYGYTF